Following are 16 T cell receptor beta chains from one sample sequenced in a study of CD8 T cells in Susac syndrome. RNA, at about 0.45 to 1 ug, was reverse transcribed with random hexamers. One entry per CDR3 protein, called by TCRdb with MiXCR from the immunoSEQ multiplex PCR reads. Here the sample spans 210,000 or so distinct CDR3 sequences, about 90% being singletons. Material: CD8+ T cells from PBMCs. Source of these receptors: a human donor with multiple sclerosis.

The V call is TRBV4-3, the J call TRBJ2-7, with D hard to call. Germline lookup yields CDR1 LGHNA and CDR2 YSLEER. V dropped 0 bases and J dropped 5 bases, with 8 bases sitting between them. The CDR3 loop spans 13 amino acids. The CDR3 DNA is TGCGCCAGCAGCCAAGATCGGCAGAACGAGCAGTACTTC. Encoded protein: CASSQDRQNEQYF.

On this clonotype itself: Relative to the germline gene, one junction end is altered; a read error may explain this. The gene calls are TRBV24-1 and TRBJ2-6; 10 nucleotides match TRBD1. CDR3 size: 14 residues. CDR1 and CDR2 (germline): KGHDR, SFDVKD. The CDR3 DNA is TGTGCCACCGGGACAGGGGCTGGGGCCAACGCCCTGACTTTC. Translated, it gives CATGTGAGANALTF.

The J gene is TRBJ2-3, the V gene TRBV30, with D possibly being TRBD2 (6 bases). The germline V gene encodes CDR1 GTSNPN and CDR2 SVGIG (reference sequence). CDR3 length: 16 amino acids. The V gene lost 1 base and the J gene lost 10 bases, with 24 bases spanning the gap. The CDR3 sequence is CAWSAAMGGLYKAQYF. The CDR3 DNA reads as TGTGCCTGGAGTGCCGCGATGGGGGGACTCTACAAAGCGCAGTATTTT.

The genes are TRBV12-2 and TRBJ2-7; the DNA was not used to check the table's D call, TRBD1. TRBV12-2 is reported as a pseudogene. The CDR3 is made up of 16 amino acids. CDR3 coding DNA: TGTGCAAGTCGCTTAGCGGGGCAGGGGGCCTACTACGAGCAGTACTTC. Protein product: CASRLAGQGAYYEQYF.

The chain recombines TRBV7-2 with TRBJ1-5; D call uncertain. CDR3 length: 17 amino acids. The V gene lost 5 bases and the J gene lost 4 bases, with 21 bases spanning the gap. Germline V lookup: CDR1 SGHTA, CDR2 FQGNSA. Here the CDR3 reads CASSPPTEAGLNQPQHF. The CDR3 DNA reads TGTGCCAGCAGCCCCCCGACCGAAGCAGGTCTAAATCAGCCCCAGCATTTT.

V gene TRBV19 combines with J gene TRBJ1-1; TRBD1 might be the D (6 bases). This CDR3 comprises 13 residues. Germline V lookup: CDR1 LNHDA, CDR2 SQIVND (reference sequence). V was pared by 5 bases and J by 4 bases, with 11 bases between. The CDR3 here is CASSSLGGTEAFF. CDR3 coding DNA: TGTGCCAGTAGTTCGTTAGGGGGCACTGAAGCTTTCTTT.

The J gene is TRBJ1-5, the V gene TRBV6-2 or TRBV6-3; possible D gene TRBD1, 6 bases. CDR1 MNHEY and CDR2 SVGEGT come from the germline V gene. This CDR3 is built from 14 residues. V lost 6 bases to trimming and J lost 3 bases, with 12 bases between them. CDR3 in amino acids: CASRPRQANQPQHF. The CDR3 nucleotides read TGTGCCAGCAGGCCTCGACAGGCCAATCAGCCCCAGCATTTT.

The V gene is TRBV4-1, the J gene TRBJ1-5, with D hard to call. The CDR3 has 16 amino acids. CDR1 MGHRA and CDR2 YSYEKL come from the germline V gene. V was cut by 0 bases and J by 1 base, with 10 bases left in between. Written as DNA, the CDR3 is TGCGCCAGCAGCCAAGAGGCGGGATTGAGCAATCAGCCCCAGCATTTT. Translating gives CASSQEAGLSNQPQHF.

This clonotype was counted once. The rearrangement joins TRBV27 to TRBJ2-7; 8 positions match TRBD2. This CDR3 contains 12 residues. Germline loops: CDR1 MNHEY, CDR2 SMNVEV (reference sequence). J gave up 6 bases and V 2 bases, and 0 bases lay outside the gene matches. Here the CDR3 reads CASSLSGGEQYF. CDR3 DNA: TGTGCCAGCAGTTTAAGCGGGGGCGAGCAGTACTTC.

This clonotype has only one observation. The chain recombines TRBV15 with TRBJ1-4; no firm D call. The CDR3 extends over 17 amino acids. From germline, CDR1 is LNHNV and CDR2 YYDKDF (reference sequence). V was clipped by 0 bases and J by 0 bases, with 11 bases between them. The CDR3 protein is CATSRELGDATNEKLFF. In DNA, the CDR3 is TGTGCCACCAGCAGAGAACTGGGAGATGCAACTAATGAAAAACTGTTTTTT.

This chain links TRBV2 with TRBJ2-3, with 13 bases that match TRBD2. CDR1 and CDR2 (germline): SNHLY, FYNNEI. The CDR3 has 17 residues. Unmatched junction bases numbered 3, after V lost 0 bases and J lost 3 bases. The chain's CDR3 is CASSEASTSGGTDTQYF. The CDR3 DNA reads TGTGCCAGCAGTGAAGCTTCGACTAGCGGGGGGACAGATACGCAGTATTTT.

This chain uses TRBV20-1 with TRBJ2-1; 9 nucleotides line up with TRBD2. The CDR3 has 17 residues. The germline gives CDR1 DFQATT, CDR2 SNEGSKA (reference sequence). The trim removed 6 bases at V and 1 base at J, leaving 13 bases unmatched. The CDR3 DNA reads TGCAGTGCGCGTGGGATCCTAGCGGGACCGTCCTACAATGAGCAGTTCTTC. Translated, it gives CSARGILAGPSYNEQFF.

This rearrangement joins TRBV19 to TRBJ1-5; 7 bases are shared with TRBD1. The CDR3 contains 15 residues. With V trimmed by 5 bases and J by 7 bases, 11 bases remained unmatched. The germline V gene has CDR1 LNHDA and CDR2 SQIVND (reference sequence). As DNA, the CDR3 is TGTGCCAGTAGTCCCACCGGGACAGCATTCCAGCCCCAGCATTTT. Encoded protein: CASSPTGTAFQPQHF.

The chain carries TRBV3-1 and TRBJ2-5; TRBD2 matches at 8 bases. This CDR3 spans 14 amino acids. Germline loops: CDR1 LGHDT, CDR2 YNNKEL (reference sequence). V gave up 3 bases and J gave up 5 bases; unmatched junction bases: 5. The chain's CDR3 is CASSHSGSDETQYF. The CDR3 nucleotides are TGTGCCAGCAGCCACAGCGGGAGCGATGAGACCCAGTACTTC.

The V call is TRBV5-1, the J call TRBJ1-1; no definite D call. The germline V and J ends were trimmed by 4 bases and 1 base, with 8 bases remaining between them. Germline CDR1 is SGHRS and CDR2 is YFSETQ. The CDR3 loop spans 13 amino acids. CDR3 nucleotide sequence: TGCGCCAGCAGCACGGGATCGAACACTGAAGCTTTCTTT. Its protein product is CASSTGSNTEAFF.

V usage is TRBV7-9 and J usage is TRBJ1-1; 7 bases agree with TRBD1. Per germline, CDR1 SEHNR and CDR2 FQNEAQ (reference sequence). Trimming removed 4 bases from V and 6 bases from J; junction bases left unmatched: 5. This CDR3 is 13 amino acids long. Here the CDR3 DNA reads TGTGCCAGCAGCTCCCAGGACAGGCCTGAAGCTTTCTTT. Protein sequence: CASSSQDRPEAFF.